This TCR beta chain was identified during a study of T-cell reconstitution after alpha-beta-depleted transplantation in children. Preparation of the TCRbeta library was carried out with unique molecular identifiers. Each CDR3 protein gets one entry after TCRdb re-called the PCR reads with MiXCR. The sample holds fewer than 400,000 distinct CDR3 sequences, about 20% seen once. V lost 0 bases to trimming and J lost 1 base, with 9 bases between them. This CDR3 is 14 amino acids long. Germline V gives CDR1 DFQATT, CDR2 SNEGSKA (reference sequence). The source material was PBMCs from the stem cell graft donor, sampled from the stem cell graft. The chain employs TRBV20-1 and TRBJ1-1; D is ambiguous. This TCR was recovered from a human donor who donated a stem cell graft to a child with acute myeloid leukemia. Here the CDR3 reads CSARDLTENTEAFF. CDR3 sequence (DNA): TGCAGTGCTAGAGATCTAACAGAGAACACTGAAGCTTTCTTT.